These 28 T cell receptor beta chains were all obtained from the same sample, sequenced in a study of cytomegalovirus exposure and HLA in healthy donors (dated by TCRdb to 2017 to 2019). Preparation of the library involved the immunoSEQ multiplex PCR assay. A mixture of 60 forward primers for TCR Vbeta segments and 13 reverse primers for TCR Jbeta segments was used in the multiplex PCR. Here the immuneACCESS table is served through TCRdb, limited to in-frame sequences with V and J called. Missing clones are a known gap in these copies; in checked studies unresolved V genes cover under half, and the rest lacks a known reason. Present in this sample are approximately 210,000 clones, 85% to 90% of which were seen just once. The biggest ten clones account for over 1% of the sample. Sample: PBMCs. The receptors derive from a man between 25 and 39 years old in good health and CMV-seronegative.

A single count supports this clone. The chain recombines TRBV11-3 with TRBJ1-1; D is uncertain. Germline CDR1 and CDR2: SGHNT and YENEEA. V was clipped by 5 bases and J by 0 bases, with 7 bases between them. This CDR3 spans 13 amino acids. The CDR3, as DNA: TGTGCCAGCAGCGCTAGAATGAACACTGAAGCTTTCTTT. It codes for CASSARMNTEAFF. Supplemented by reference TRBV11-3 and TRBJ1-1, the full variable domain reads EAGVVQSPRYKIIEKKQPVAFWCNPISGHNTLYWYLQNLGQGPELLIRYENEEAVDDSQLPKDRFSAERLKGVDSTLKIQPAELGDSAVYLCASSARMNTEAFFGQGTRLTVV.

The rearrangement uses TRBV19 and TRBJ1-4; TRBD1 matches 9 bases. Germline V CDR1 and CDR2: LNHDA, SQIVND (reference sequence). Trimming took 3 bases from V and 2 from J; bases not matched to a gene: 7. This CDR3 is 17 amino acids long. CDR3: CASSIPDRGPTNEKLFF. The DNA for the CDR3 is TGTGCCAGTAGTATTCCGGACAGGGGACCTACTAATGAAAAACTGTTTTTT.

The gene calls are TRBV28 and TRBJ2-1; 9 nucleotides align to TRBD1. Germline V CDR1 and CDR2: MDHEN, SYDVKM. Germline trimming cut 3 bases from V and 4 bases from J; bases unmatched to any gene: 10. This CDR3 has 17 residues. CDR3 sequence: CASSFNLGTGLYNEQFF. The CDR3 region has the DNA TGTGCCAGCAGTTTTAACCTCGGGACAGGGTTATACAATGAGCAGTTCTTC.

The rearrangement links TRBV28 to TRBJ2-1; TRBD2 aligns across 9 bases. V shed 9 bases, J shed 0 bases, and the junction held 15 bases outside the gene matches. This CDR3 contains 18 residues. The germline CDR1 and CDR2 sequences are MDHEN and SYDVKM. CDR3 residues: CASLNSGSPTPSYNEQFF. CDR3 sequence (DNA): TGTGCCAGTCTCAATAGCGGGAGCCCCACTCCCTCCTACAATGAGCAGTTCTTC.

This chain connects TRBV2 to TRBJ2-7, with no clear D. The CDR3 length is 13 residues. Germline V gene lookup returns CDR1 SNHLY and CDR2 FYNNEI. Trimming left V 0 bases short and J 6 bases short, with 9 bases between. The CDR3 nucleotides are TGTGCCAGCAGTGAAGCCGAACAAACCGAGCAGTACTTC. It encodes CASSEAEQTEQYF.

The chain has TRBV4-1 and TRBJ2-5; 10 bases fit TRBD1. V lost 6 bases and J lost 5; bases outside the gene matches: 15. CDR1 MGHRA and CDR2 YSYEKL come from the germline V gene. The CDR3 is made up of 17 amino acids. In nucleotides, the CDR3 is TGCGCCAGCAGTCCCAGCGACAGGGGGCGGTTTCTCGAGACCCAGTACTTC. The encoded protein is CASSPSDRGRFLETQYF.

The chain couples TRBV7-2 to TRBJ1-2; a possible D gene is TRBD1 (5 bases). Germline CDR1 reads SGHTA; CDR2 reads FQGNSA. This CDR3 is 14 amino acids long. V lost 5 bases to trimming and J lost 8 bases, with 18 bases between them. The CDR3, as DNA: TGTGCCAGCAGCCTGAGGCAGGGAACGTCCGGCTACACCTTC. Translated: CASSLRQGTSGYTF. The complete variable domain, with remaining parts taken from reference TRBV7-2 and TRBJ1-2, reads GAGVSQSPSNKVTEKGKDVELRCDPISGHTALYWYRQSLGQGLEFLIYFQGNSAPDKSGLPSDRFSAERTGGSVSTLTIQRTQQEDSAVYLCASSLRQGTSGYTFGSGTRLTVV.

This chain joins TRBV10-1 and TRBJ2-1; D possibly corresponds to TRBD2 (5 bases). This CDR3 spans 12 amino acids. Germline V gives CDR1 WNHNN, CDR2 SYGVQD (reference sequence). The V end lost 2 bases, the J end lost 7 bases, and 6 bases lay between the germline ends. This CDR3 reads CASSEGLNEQFF. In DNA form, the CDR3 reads TGCGCCAGCAGTGAGGGACTGAATGAGCAGTTCTTC.

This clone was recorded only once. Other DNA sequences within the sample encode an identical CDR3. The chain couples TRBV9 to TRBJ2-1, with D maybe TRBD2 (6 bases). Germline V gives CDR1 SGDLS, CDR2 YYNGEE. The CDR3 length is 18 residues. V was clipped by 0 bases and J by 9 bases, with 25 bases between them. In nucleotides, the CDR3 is TGTGCCAGCAGCGTAGTAAGAAGCGGAGGGCCGACTTCTGGTGAGCAGTTCTTC. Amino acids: CASSVVRSGGPTSGEQFF.

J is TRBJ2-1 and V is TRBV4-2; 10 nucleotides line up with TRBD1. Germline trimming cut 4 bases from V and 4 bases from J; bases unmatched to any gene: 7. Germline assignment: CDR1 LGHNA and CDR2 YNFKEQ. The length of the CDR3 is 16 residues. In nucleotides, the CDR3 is TGTGCCAGCAGCCCTCCGGGACAGGGGACTTACAATGAGCAGTTCTTC. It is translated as CASSPPGQGTYNEQFF.

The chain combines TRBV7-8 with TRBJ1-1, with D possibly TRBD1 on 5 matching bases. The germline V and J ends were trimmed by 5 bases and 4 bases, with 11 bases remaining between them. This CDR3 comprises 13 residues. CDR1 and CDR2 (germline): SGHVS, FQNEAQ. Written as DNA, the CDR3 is TGTGCCAGCAGCATAGGGGCGTTCACTGAAGCTTTCTTT. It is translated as CASSIGAFTEAFF. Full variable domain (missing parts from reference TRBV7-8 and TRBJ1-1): GAGVSQSPRYKVAKRGQDVALRCDPISGHVSLFWYQQALGQGPEFLTYFQNEAQLDKSGLPSDRFFAERPEGSVSTLKIQRTQQEDSAVYLCASSIGAFTEAFFGQGTRLTVV.

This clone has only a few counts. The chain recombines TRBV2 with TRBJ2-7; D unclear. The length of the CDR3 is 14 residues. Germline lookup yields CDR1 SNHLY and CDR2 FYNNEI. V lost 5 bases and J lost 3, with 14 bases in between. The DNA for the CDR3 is TGTGCCAGCAGTCCCCGGGTCCTAAGCTACGAGCAGTACTTC. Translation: CASSPRVLSYEQYF.

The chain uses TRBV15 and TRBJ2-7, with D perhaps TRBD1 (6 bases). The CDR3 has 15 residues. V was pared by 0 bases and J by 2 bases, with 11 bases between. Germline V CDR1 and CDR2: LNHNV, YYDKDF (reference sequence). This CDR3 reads CATSRDQGKPYEQYF. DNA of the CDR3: TGTGCCACCAGCAGAGATCAGGGGAAACCCTACGAGCAGTACTTC.

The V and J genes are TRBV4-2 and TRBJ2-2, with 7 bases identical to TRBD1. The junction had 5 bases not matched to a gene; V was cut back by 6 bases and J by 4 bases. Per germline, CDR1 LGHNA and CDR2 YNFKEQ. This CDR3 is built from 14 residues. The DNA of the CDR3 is TGTGCCAGCAGACCTTCAGGGGGCACCGGGGAGCTGTTTTTT. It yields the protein CASRPSGGTGELFF.

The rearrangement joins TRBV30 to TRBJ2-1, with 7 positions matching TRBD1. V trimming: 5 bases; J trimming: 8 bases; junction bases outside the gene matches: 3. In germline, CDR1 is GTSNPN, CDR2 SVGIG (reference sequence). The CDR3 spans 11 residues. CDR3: CAWGTADEQFF. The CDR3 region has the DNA TGTGCCTGGGGGACAGCAGATGAGCAGTTCTTC. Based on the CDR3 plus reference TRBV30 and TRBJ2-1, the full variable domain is SQTIHQWPATLVQPVGSPLSLECTVEGTSNPNLYWYRQAAGRGLQLLFYSVGIGQISSEVPQNLSASRPQDRQFILSSKKLLLSDSGFYLCAWGTADEQFFGPGTRLTVL.

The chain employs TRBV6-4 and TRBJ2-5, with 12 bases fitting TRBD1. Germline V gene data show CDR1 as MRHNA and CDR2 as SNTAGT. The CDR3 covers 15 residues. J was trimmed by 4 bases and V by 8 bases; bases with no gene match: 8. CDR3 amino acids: CASSGTGGSVETQYF. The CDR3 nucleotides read TGTGCCAGCTCCGGGACAGGGGGCTCGGTAGAGACCCAGTACTTC.

CDR3 loop: CASSGRAGNEQYF. In DNA form, the CDR3 reads TGTGCCAGCAGCGGAAGAGCGGGAAACGAGCAGTACTTC. This chain uses TRBV9 with TRBJ2-7; TRBD2 matches at 7 bases. Trimming took 3 bases from V and 5 from J; bases not matched to a gene: 5. The CDR3 loop spans 13 amino acids. Germline loops: CDR1 SGDLS, CDR2 YYNGEE.

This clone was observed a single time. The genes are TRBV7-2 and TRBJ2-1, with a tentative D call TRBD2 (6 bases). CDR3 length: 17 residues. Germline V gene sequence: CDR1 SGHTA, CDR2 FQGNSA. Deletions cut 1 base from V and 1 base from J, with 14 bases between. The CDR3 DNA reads TGTGCCAGCAGCTTAGGTCTTAGCGGTCAATCCTACAATGAGCAGTTCTTC. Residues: CASSLGLSGQSYNEQFF.

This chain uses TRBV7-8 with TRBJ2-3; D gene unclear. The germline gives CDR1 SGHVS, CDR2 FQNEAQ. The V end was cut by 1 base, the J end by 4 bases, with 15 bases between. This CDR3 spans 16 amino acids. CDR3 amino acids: CASSLEPLPRPDTQYF. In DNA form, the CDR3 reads TGTGCCAGCAGCTTAGAGCCGCTCCCGAGGCCAGATACGCAGTATTTT.

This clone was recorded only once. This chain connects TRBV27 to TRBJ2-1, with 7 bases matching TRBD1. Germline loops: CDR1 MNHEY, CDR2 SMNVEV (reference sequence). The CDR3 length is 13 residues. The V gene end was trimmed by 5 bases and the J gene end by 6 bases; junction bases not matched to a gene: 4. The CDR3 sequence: CASSVNRGNEQFF. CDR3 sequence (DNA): TGTGCCAGCAGTGTGAACAGGGGCAATGAGCAGTTCTTC.

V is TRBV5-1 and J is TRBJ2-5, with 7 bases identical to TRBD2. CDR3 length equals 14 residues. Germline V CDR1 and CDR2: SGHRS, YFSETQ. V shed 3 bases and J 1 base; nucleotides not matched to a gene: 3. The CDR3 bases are TGCGCCAGCAGCTCGGGACTACCCCAAGAGACCCAGTACTTC. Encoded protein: CASSSGLPQETQYF.

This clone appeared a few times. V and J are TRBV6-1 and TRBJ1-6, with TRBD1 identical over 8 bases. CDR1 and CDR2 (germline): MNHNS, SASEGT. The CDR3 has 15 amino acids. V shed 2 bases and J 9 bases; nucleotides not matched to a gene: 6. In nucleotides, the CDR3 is TGTGCCAGCAGTGAATCACAGGGGGTGACTTCACCCCTCCACTTT. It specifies CASSESQGVTSPLHF.

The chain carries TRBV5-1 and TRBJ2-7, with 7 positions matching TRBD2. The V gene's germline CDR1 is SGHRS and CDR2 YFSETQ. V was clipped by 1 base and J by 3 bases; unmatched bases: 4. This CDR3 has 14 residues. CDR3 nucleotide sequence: TGCGCCAGCAGCTTGTGGGGCGGGGGCTACGAGCAGTACTTC. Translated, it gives CASSLWGGGYEQYF.

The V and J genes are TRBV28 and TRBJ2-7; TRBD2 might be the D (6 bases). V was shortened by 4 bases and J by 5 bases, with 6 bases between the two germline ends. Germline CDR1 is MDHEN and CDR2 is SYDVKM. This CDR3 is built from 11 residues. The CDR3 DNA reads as TGTGCCAGCAGTTCGGGAGACGAGCAGTACTTC. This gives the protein CASSSGDEQYF. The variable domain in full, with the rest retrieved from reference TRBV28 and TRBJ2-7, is DVKVTQSSRYLVKRTGEKVFLECVQDMDHENMFWYRQDPGLGLRLIYFSYDVKMKEKGDIPEGYSVSREKKERFSLILESASTNQTSMYLCASSSGDEQYFGPGTRLTVT.

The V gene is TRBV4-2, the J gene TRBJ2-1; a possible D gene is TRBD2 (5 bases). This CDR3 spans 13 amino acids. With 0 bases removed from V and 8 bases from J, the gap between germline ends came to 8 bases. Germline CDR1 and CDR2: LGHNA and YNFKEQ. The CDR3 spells CASSQELRDEQFF. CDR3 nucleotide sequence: TGTGCCAGCAGCCAAGAACTGCGGGATGAGCAGTTCTTC.

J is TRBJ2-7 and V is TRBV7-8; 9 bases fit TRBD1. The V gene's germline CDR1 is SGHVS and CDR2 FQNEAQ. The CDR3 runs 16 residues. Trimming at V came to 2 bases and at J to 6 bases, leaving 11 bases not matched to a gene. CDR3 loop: CASSLTGGLTQGEQYF. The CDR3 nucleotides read TGTGCCAGCAGCTTAACAGGGGGCCTGACCCAAGGCGAGCAGTACTTC.

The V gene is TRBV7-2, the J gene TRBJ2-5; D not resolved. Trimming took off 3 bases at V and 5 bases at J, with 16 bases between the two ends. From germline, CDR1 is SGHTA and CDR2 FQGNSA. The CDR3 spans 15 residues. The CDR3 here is CASSFLRRSTETQYF. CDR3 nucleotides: TGTGCCAGCAGCTTCCTGCGGCGTTCCACGGAGACCCAGTACTTC.

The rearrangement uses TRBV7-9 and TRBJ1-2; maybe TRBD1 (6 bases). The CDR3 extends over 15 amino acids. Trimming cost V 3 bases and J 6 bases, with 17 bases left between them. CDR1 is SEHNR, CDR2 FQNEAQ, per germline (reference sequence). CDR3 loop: CASSLPWTAQDGYTF. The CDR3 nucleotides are TGTGCCAGCAGCTTGCCCTGGACAGCTCAAGATGGCTACACCTTC.